This section outlines one TCR beta chain sequence together with its context. Its antigen remains unknown. Mismatch with germline at one junction end may stem from a read error. The V gene's germline CDR1 is MGHDK and CDR2 SYGVNS. This CDR3 comprises 14 residues. Sequenced by immunoSEQ multiplex PCR; TCRdb stores in-frame clones only, minus some. The sample lists roughly 74,000 clones, about 90% occurring once. The record originates from a study of PD-L1 blockade in urothelial cancer. Study context: Patients commenced intravenous atezolizumab, 1,200 mg every 3 weeks, at some point between 2012 and 2014. Typically, measured as a median, blood samples had 110,000 to 150,000 T cells. Study-wide points: Durable-benefit patients showed greater tumor-associated blood clone expansion at 3 weeks.

The chain carries TRBV25-1 and TRBJ1-2; 8 nucleotides agree with TRBD1. This receptor was identified in a woman aged 70 to 79 with urothelial cancer. Material: PBMCs, obtained around atezolizumab (anti-PD-L1) treatment. DNA for the CDR3: TGTGCCAGCAGAGAATCAGGGGGCACCTATGGCTACACCTTC. It is translated as CASRESGGTYGYTF.